The 29 T cell receptor beta chains reported below all come from one sample, sequenced in a study of blood T cell repertoires in COVID-19 (dated by TCRdb to 2018 to 2021). Library preparation employed the immunoSEQ multiplex PCR assay. The table comes from immuneACCESS by way of TCRdb, which keeps in-frame sequences with V and J called. Part of the clones is missing from these tables; in studies checked, under half for an unresolved V gene and the rest for unknown reasons. The sample profile shows 150,000 to 200,000 clones; more than 80% of them were found once. The top ten hold less than 2% of the sample. Sequencing was carried out using peripheral blood. The source of these receptors is a woman aged 60-70 years with COVID-19, enrolled during active disease.

This chain connects TRBV5-6 to TRBJ1-2; D is unresolved. This CDR3 is 13 amino acids long. Germline assignment: CDR1 SGHDT and CDR2 YYEEEE. Trimming stripped 0 bases from V and 6 bases from J, with 9 bases between. The CDR3 DNA sequence: TGTGCCAGCAGCTTGGGTCAGTCGAATGGCTACACCTTC. Its translation: CASSLGQSNGYTF.

This clone is a singleton in its sample. The rearrangement uses TRBV11-3 and TRBJ2-7, with 11 bases that match TRBD1. The J segment lost 5 bases and the V segment lost 4 bases, leaving 4 bases of the junction unmatched. The CDR3 sequence is 14 residues long. Germline loops: CDR1 SGHNT, CDR2 YENEEA. The CDR3 bases are TGTGCCAGCAGCTCCCCGGGACAGGGGGACGAGCAGTACTTC. This sequence encodes CASSSPGQGDEQYF.

This clone was seen once. The chain couples TRBV2 to TRBJ1-6; D call uncertain. The CDR3 extends over 13 amino acids. Trimming shortened V by 4 bases and J by 8 bases, and 9 bases separated the two germline ends. From germline, CDR1 is SNHLY and CDR2 FYNNEI. CDR3 sequence (DNA): TGTGCCAGCAGTGTTGGTTCGGATTCACCCCTCCACTTT. Its translation is CASSVGSDSPLHF. Together with reference TRBV2 and TRBJ1-6, the CDR3 gives the full variable domain: EPEVTQTPSHQVTQMGQEVILRCVPISNHLYFYWYRQILGQKVEFLVSFYNNEISEKSEIFDDQFSVERPDGSNFTLKIRSTKLEDSAMYFCASSVGSDSPLHFGNGTRLTVT.

The V gene is TRBV2, the J gene TRBJ1-3; tentatively, D is TRBD1 (5 bases). CDR3 length equals 13 residues. V was cut by 6 bases and J by 4 bases, with 10 bases left in between. Germline lookup yields CDR1 SNHLY and CDR2 FYNNEI. CDR3 sequence: CASRTVLGNTIYF. CDR3 bases: TGTGCCAGCAGGACAGTGTTAGGAAACACCATATATTTT.

In this sample, this clone turned up once. The V call is TRBV19, the J call TRBJ2-1; 11 bases match TRBD2. Germline assignment: CDR1 LNHDA and CDR2 SQIVND (reference sequence). The trim removed 2 bases at V and 4 bases at J, leaving 4 bases unmatched. This CDR3 is built from 16 residues. The CDR3 DNA is TGTGCCAGTAGTATAACTAGCGGGGGCCCTTACAATGAGCAGTTCTTC. Translated: CASSITSGGPYNEQFF.

The chain is built from TRBV19 and TRBJ1-1; maybe TRBD1 (6 bases). V dropped 6 bases and J dropped 10 bases, with 12 bases sitting between them. Germline CDR1 and CDR2: LNHDA and SQIVND (reference sequence). CDR3 length equals 11 residues. The CDR3 DNA reads as TGTGCCAGTAGCCAACAGGGTGCAGCTTTCTTT. Its protein product is CASSQQGAAFF.

This sequence joins TRBV5-1 and TRBJ1-3; tentatively, D is TRBD1 (6 bases). From germline, CDR1 is SGHRS and CDR2 YFSETQ. The V end lost 5 bases, the J end lost 1 base, and 10 bases lay between the germline ends. The CDR3 runs to 14 residues. CDR3 sequence: CASSSGDSGNTIYF. CDR3 DNA sequence: TGCGCCAGCAGTTCAGGGGATTCTGGAAACACCATATATTTT.

V gene TRBV3-1 (or the pseudogene TRBV3-2) combines with J gene TRBJ1-1; 9 positions agree with TRBD1. The CDR3 has 15 residues. V shed 6 bases, J shed 8 bases, and the junction held 13 bases outside the gene matches. Germline-derived CDR1 and CDR2 are LGHDT and YNNKEL (reference sequence). The CDR3 DNA is TGTGCCAGCAGTCATTCAGGACAGGGGAAGTGGGAAGCTTTCTTT. This sequence encodes CASSHSGQGKWEAFF.

The CDR3 nucleotides are TGCAGCGTTGACCCGGACTATGGCTACACCTTC. This sequence encodes CSVDPDYGYTF. This chain connects TRBV29-1 to TRBJ1-2; D uncertain. The CDR3 extends over 11 amino acids. From germline, CDR1 is SQVTM and CDR2 ANQGSEA. Between the trimmed V and J ends, which lost 3 bases and 3 bases, there was a span of 5 bases.

This clone has a single count. This chain joins TRBV27 and TRBJ2-7; the match to TRBD1 covers 9 bases. Per germline, CDR1 MNHEY and CDR2 SMNVEV (reference sequence). The CDR3 consists of 15 residues. V gave up 3 bases and J gave up 6 bases; unmatched junction bases: 9. CDR3 protein: CASSLVPGQGREQYF. The CDR3 nucleotides read TGTGCCAGCAGTTTGGTTCCGGGACAGGGTCGCGAGCAGTACTTC.

CDR3 bases: TGCGCCAGCAGCCAAGAAGCGGGGGACTACACCTTC. Translated: CASSQEAGDYTF. The chain combines TRBV4-1 with TRBJ1-2, with D tentatively TRBD1 (5 bases). Trimming cost V 0 bases and J 10 bases, with 9 bases left between them. Germline V gives CDR1 MGHRA, CDR2 YSYEKL. The CDR3 spans 12 residues.

The rearrangement uses TRBV3-1 (or the pseudogene TRBV3-2) and TRBJ2-5; TRBD1 might be the D (6 bases). Trimming left V 0 bases short and J 5 bases short, with 10 bases between. Germline V gene data show CDR1 as LGHDT and CDR2 as YNNKEL (reference sequence). There are 14 residues in the CDR3. The CDR3 DNA reads as TGTGCCAGCAGCCAAGAACAGGGTGAGGAGACCCAGTACTTC. This translates into CASSQEQGEETQYF.

The chain has TRBV9 and TRBJ1-3, with 9 bases matching TRBD1. CDR3 size: 15 residues. Germline V CDR1 and CDR2: SGDLS, YYNGEE. J was trimmed by 2 bases and V by 4 bases; bases with no gene match: 4. The CDR3 here is CASSQGQGPGNTIYF. The CDR3 DNA is TGTGCCAGCAGCCAAGGACAGGGGCCTGGAAACACCATATATTTT.

The chain recombines TRBV27 with TRBJ1-2, with D unresolved. The CDR3 has 14 residues. The germline gives CDR1 MNHEY, CDR2 SMNVEV (reference sequence). The V end was cut by 2 bases, the J end by 1 base, with 8 bases between. Here the CDR3 DNA reads TGTGCCAGCAGTTTACGGTCCGATAACTATGGCTACACCTTC. Translation gives CASSLRSDNYGYTF.

This chain connects TRBV3-1 (or the pseudogene TRBV3-2) to TRBJ1-1; 9 bases match TRBD1. The V and J ends lost 4 bases and 4 bases, in that order; junction bases with no gene match: 13. The CDR3 is made up of 17 amino acids. Per the germline V gene, CDR1 is LGHDT and CDR2 is YNNKEL (reference sequence). The CDR3 here is CASSRTGAGFRVTEAFF. CDR3 coding DNA: TGTGCCAGCAGCCGGACAGGGGCCGGGTTTAGAGTCACTGAAGCTTTCTTT.

This rearrangement joins TRBV4-3 to TRBJ1-5, with D uncertain. V lost 0 bases to trimming and J lost 6 bases, with 6 bases between them. This CDR3 region has 13 residues. In germline, CDR1 is LGHNA, CDR2 YSLEER. CDR3 amino acids: CASSQDEGQPQHF. The CDR3 nucleotides are TGCGCCAGCAGCCAAGATGAGGGTCAGCCCCAGCATTTT.

V usage is TRBV7-2 and J usage is TRBJ1-2, with 9 positions matching TRBD1. CDR3 length equals 14 residues. V dropped 5 bases and J dropped 8; count of bases not matched to a gene: 9. Germline V CDR1 and CDR2: SGHTA, FQGNSA. The CDR3 DNA sequence: TGTGCCAGCAGCCAACCTACAGGGGGCCAGGGCTACACCTTC. This translates into CASSQPTGGQGYTF.

On this clone itself: Within the sample, other DNA sequences also encode this same CDR3. The chain combines TRBV5-4 with TRBJ2-7; D not certain. V was shortened by 0 bases and J by 5 bases, with 6 bases between the two germline ends. This CDR3 spans 12 amino acids. Germline CDR1 and CDR2: SGHNT and YYREEE (reference sequence). CDR3 coding DNA: TGTGCCAGCAGCTTGGGAGTAAACGAGCAGTACTTC. Translated, it gives CASSLGVNEQYF.

This sequence joins TRBV6-1 and TRBJ1-1; 8 bases line up with TRBD1. V shed 5 bases, J shed 1 base, and the junction held 6 bases outside the gene matches. The CDR3 sequence is 15 residues long. Germline-derived CDR1 and CDR2 are MNHNS and SASEGT. CDR3 bases: TGTGCCAGCAGTCCCGGACAGGGAGCGAACACTGAAGCTTTCTTT. Amino acid sequence: CASSPGQGANTEAFF.

The chain joins TRBV7-2 to TRBJ2-5; 7 bases agree with TRBD1. The CDR3 extends over 14 amino acids. The germline V gene encodes CDR1 SGHTA and CDR2 FQGNSA. J gave up 5 bases and V 5 bases, and 8 bases lay outside the gene matches. In DNA, the CDR3 is TGTGCCAGCAGCCCGACAGGGATCTCGGAGACCCAGTACTTC. It encodes CASSPTGISETQYF.

On this clone: Because the CDR3's place on the DNA is in doubt, the DNA is left out and the CDR3 is given as listed by TCRdb. CDR3 sequence reads: CASSVGQGARFF. This chain uses TRBV9 with TRBJ2-1; whether TRBD1, the table's D call, matches the DNA was not checked. Germline CDR1 and CDR2: SGDLS and YYNGEE. The CDR3 is 12 amino acids long, termini counted.

This chain joins TRBV7-8 and TRBJ1-2; 10 positions match TRBD1. With 5 bases clipped from V and 7 bases from J, the junction kept 13 bases outside the gene matches. The CDR3 length is 16 residues. Germline CDR1 and CDR2: SGHVS and FQNEAQ. The CDR3 protein is CASSILRDRGSSGYTF. As DNA, the CDR3 is TGTGCCAGCAGCATCCTCCGGGACAGGGGTTCTTCTGGCTACACCTTC.

This sequence joins TRBV7-2 and TRBJ1-6, with 7 bases fitting TRBD1. The CDR3 is 14 residues long. Germline lookup yields CDR1 SGHTA and CDR2 FQGNSA. V lost 5 bases and J lost 6; bases outside the gene matches: 4. CDR3 residues: CASSIGQANSPLHF. CDR3 coding DNA: TGTGCCAGCAGCATTGGACAGGCTAATTCACCCCTCCACTTT.

This chain uses TRBV11-2 with TRBJ1-3; no reliable D call. V was pared by 5 bases and J by 4 bases, with 12 bases between. The CDR3 sequence is 14 residues long. Germline CDR1 SGHAT, CDR2 FQNNGV. The CDR3 DNA follows: TGTGCCAGCAGCCCGAGCTCGGGGGGAAACACCATATATTTT. As protein: CASSPSSGGNTIYF. Filled out from reference TRBV11-2 and TRBJ1-3, the complete variable domain reads EAGVAQSPRYKIIEKRQSVAFWCNPISGHATLYWYQQILGQGPKLLIQFQNNGVVDDSQLPKDRFSAERLKGVDSTLKIQPAKLEDSAVYLCASSPSSGGNTIYFGEGSWLTVV.

The CDR3 spells CASSLLQITLTEAFF. CDR3 bases: TGTGCCAGCAGCTTACTCCAGATCACACTAACTGAAGCTTTCTTT. V usage is TRBV7-9 and J usage is TRBJ1-1, with D unresolved. Trimming cost V 2 bases and J 5 bases, with 15 bases left between them. This CDR3 spans 15 amino acids. Germline loops: CDR1 SEHNR, CDR2 FQNEAQ (reference sequence).

This chain links TRBV2 with TRBJ2-2, with a possible D match to TRBD1 (6 bases). This CDR3 comprises 17 residues. Germline CDR1 reads SNHLY; CDR2 reads FYNNEI. V lost 6 bases and J lost 0, with 17 bases in between. In DNA form, the CDR3 reads TGTGCCAGCAGGAGACGGACAGAAGGATCGAACACCGGGGAGCTGTTTTTT. Amino acids: CASRRRTEGSNTGELFF. The full variable domain, with the rest looked up from reference TRBV2 and TRBJ2-2, is EPEVTQTPSHQVTQMGQEVILRCVPISNHLYFYWYRQILGQKVEFLVSFYNNEISEKSEIFDDQFSVERPDGSNFTLKIRSTKLEDSAMYFCASRRRTEGSNTGELFFGEGSRLTVL.

The chain links TRBV30 to TRBJ2-3; no reliable D call. Per germline, CDR1 GTSNPN and CDR2 SVGIG (reference sequence). The CDR3 consists of 14 residues. Trimming removed 5 bases from V and 2 bases from J, with 14 bases in between. The DNA for the CDR3 is TGTGCCTGGGTCCGGGTTTCATCCACAGATACGCAGTATTTT. Protein product: CAWVRVSSTDTQYF.

This chain joins TRBV19 and TRBJ1-6, with 7 bases fitting TRBD1. Germline values: CDR1 LNHDA, CDR2 SQIVND (reference sequence). CDR3 size: 16 residues. Unmatched junction bases numbered 10, after V lost 2 bases and J lost 9 bases. The DNA of the CDR3 is TGTGCCAGTAGTATAATTAAGACAGGGTACGGTTCACCCCTCCACTTT. This gives the protein CASSIIKTGYGSPLHF.

The chain couples TRBV6-6 to TRBJ1-3; no reliable D call. This CDR3 region has 14 residues. Germline CDR1 and CDR2: MNHNY and SVGAGI (reference sequence). Deletions cut 6 bases from V and 0 bases from J, with 9 bases between. The CDR3 here is CASRRQNSGNTIYF. The CDR3 nucleotides are TGTGCCAGCAGGAGACAAAACTCTGGAAACACCATATATTTT.